The 12 T cell receptor beta chains below were found in one sample sequenced in a study of CD8+CD57+ T cells in acquired aplastic anemia. Sequencing was done on patients that had shown CD8+CD57+ cell expansion by flow cytometry. Genomic DNA provided the template from which TCR beta VDJ and CDR3 profiles were obtained. MiXCR, run by TCRdb on the reads, gives a single entry per CDR3 protein. The repertoire consists of approximately 160,000 distinct CDR3 sequences, with approximately 51% occurring once and the leading ten covering 3.2%. Specimen: sorted CD4+, CD8+, or CD8+CD57+ T cells (not recorded which) from PBMCs. These receptors were collected from a human donor with aplastic anemia.

This clonotype was detected a few times. The J gene is TRBJ1-3, the V gene TRBV3-1, with D perhaps TRBD1 (6 bases). This CDR3 is built from 14 residues. The germline V gene has CDR1 LGHDT and CDR2 YNNKEL (reference sequence). Trimming left V 6 bases short and J 1 base short, with 10 bases between. The CDR3 reads CASSLRGSGNTIYF. The CDR3 DNA reads as TGTGCCAGCAGTCTCAGGGGATCTGGAAACACCATATATTTT.

This clonotype appeared once. V usage is TRBV24-1 and J usage is TRBJ2-7; 9 nucleotides match TRBD1. V dropped 9 bases and J dropped 6; count of bases not matched to a gene: 11. This CDR3 comprises 14 residues. Per the germline V gene, CDR1 is KGHDR and CDR2 is SFDVKD. CDR3 nucleotide sequence: TGTGCCACCTCTGGGCCGGGACAGGGCTTCGAGCAGTACGTC. This translates into CATSGPGQGFEQYV.

As to this clonotype: An end of the junction does not agree with germline; a read error may underlie this. This sequence joins TRBV4-3 and TRBJ2-2, with D perhaps TRBD1 (6 bases). The CDR3 contains 15 residues. In germline, CDR1 is LGHNA, CDR2 YSLEER. CDR3 protein: CAGSQDLRGTGELFF. The CDR3 region has the DNA TGCGCCGGCAGCCAAGACCTCAGGGGCACCGGGGAGCTGTTTTTT.

The chain couples TRBV19 to TRBJ2-7; D possibly corresponds to TRBD1 (6 bases). V dropped 5 bases and J dropped 2 bases, with 13 bases sitting between them. The CDR3 is 14 residues long. Per the germline V gene, CDR1 is LNHDA and CDR2 is SQIVND (reference sequence). CDR3 sequence (DNA): TGTGCCAGTAGTCCCGGGACACGTACCTACGAGCAGTACGTC. Amino acid sequence: CASSPGTRTYEQYV.

There are many counts of this clonotype. The chain has TRBV20-1 and TRBJ2-2; TRBD2 is a possible D gene (5 bases). The CDR3 is 13 amino acids. The V end was cut by 2 bases, the J end by 5 bases, with 9 bases between. Germline assignment: CDR1 DFQATT and CDR2 SNEGSKA (reference sequence). The CDR3 DNA reads as TGCAGTGCTAGATCCGGGGTTACCGGGGAGCTGTTTTTT. Translation: CSARSGVTGELFF.

The V call is TRBV10-3, the J call TRBJ2-7, with 10 bases identical to TRBD1. The V segment lost 9 bases and the J segment 2 bases; nucleotides outside the gene matches: 7. Germline V gene sequence: CDR1 ENHRY, CDR2 SYGVKD. The CDR3 is 14 residues long. CDR3 protein: CAISGTGATYEQYF. CDR3 nucleotides: TGTGCCATTTCCGGGACAGGGGCCACCTACGAGCAGTACTTC.

This chain links TRBV10-3 with TRBJ2-7, with D perhaps TRBD1 (6 bases). Trimming shortened V by 6 bases and J by 2 bases, and 8 bases separated the two germline ends. Germline V gene data show CDR1 as ENHRY and CDR2 as SYGVKD. The length of the CDR3 is 12 residues. Here the CDR3 DNA reads TGTGCCATCAGGGGGGCGACCTACGAGCAGTACTTC. Amino acids: CAIRGATYEQYF.

As for this clonotype: Possible read error: a much larger clone is one base away. V usage is TRBV10-3 and J usage is TRBJ1-1; D is ambiguous. Germline V lookup: CDR1 ENHRY, CDR2 SYGVKD. The CDR3 consists of 15 residues. CDR3 residues: CASSHSTVWNTEAFF. CDR3 coding DNA: TGTGCCAGCAGTCATAGTACAGTTTGGAACACTGAAGCTTTCTTT.

V and J are TRBV7-2 and TRBJ2-2; D gene uncertain. There are 14 residues in the CDR3. Trimming pared 5 bases from V and 4 bases from J, leaving 11 bases between. CDR1 and CDR2 (germline): SGHTA, FQGNSA. In DNA, the CDR3 is TGTGCCAGCAGCCCAAGCGAATTCACCGGGGAGCTGTTTTTT. It is translated as CASSPSEFTGELFF.

This chain connects TRBV29-1 to TRBJ2-1; a possible D gene is TRBD2 (7 bases). V lost 8 bases, J lost 7 bases, and 24 bases lay in between. This CDR3 region has 15 residues. The germline V gene has CDR1 SQVTM and CDR2 ANQGSEA. This CDR3 is CSLGGGRERGNEQFF. The DNA for the CDR3 is TGCAGCCTGGGCGGGGGTCGCGAAAGGGGGAATGAGCAGTTCTTC.

As regards this clonotype: This could be a read error, since a much larger clone is one nucleotide away. The V gene is TRBV2, the J gene TRBJ2-1; tentative D call: TRBD1 (6 bases). CDR1 is SNHLY and CDR2 is FYNNEI in the germline V gene. This CDR3 region has 13 residues. The CDR3 protein is CASSEARDNEQLF. For the CDR3, the DNA is TGTGCCAGCAGTGAAGCGAGGGACAATGAGCAGCTCTTC.

The chain has TRBV7-9 and TRBJ1-2, with unresolved D. The germline CDR1 and CDR2 sequences are SEHNR and FQNEAQ (reference sequence). Trimming took off 5 bases at V and 4 bases at J, with 14 bases between the two ends. CDR3 length: 14 amino acids. CDR3 protein: CASSDRERSYGYTF. The CDR3 DNA sequence: TGTGCCAGCAGCGATCGGGAAAGGAGCTATGGCTACACCTTC. The entire variable domain, with the rest obtained from reference TRBV7-9 and TRBJ1-2, is as follows: DTGVSQNPRHKITKRGQNVTFRCDPISEHNRLYWYRQTLGQGPEFLTYFQNEAQLEKSRLLSDRFSAERPKGSFSTLEIQRTEQGDSAMYLCASSDRERSYGYTFGSGTRLTVV.